The present T cell receptor beta chain was sequenced within a study of cytomegalovirus exposure and HLA in healthy donors. The PCR contained 60 Vbeta and 13 Jbeta primers. This table comes from immunoSEQ multiplex PCR, and its TCRdb copy is limited to in-frame clones, with some not included. The sample lists 110,000 to 150,000 clones, 8.5% to 10% seen once, with approximately 1.7% in the top ten. This clone was picked up a small number of times. V lost 3 bases and J lost 7; bases outside the gene matches: 10. Germline CDR1 is SNHLY and CDR2 is FYNNEI. The CDR3 is made up of 16 amino acids. The receptor's source is a man aged 50 or older in good health and CMV-seronegative. The sequenced sample was PBMCs. The rearrangement joins TRBV2 to TRBJ1-5, with 9 bases fitting TRBD1. CDR3 region: CASSELLGQGGQPQHF. The CDR3 nucleotides are TGTGCCAGCAGTGAGCTCCTGGGACAGGGTGGACAGCCCCAGCATTTT.